Following are 4 T cell receptor beta chains from one sample sequenced in a study of blood T cells in healthy people across ages. It was with a sample-barcoded 5' primer and a J-beta primer mix that a second PCR of about 6 to 12 cycles was run. Using its own MiXCR run on the 5' RACE reads, TCRdb lists one record per CDR3 protein. The sample shows 800,000 or so distinct CDR3 sequences, approximately 25% of them seen only once. These data also formed part of another study, on T cells of mothers and their children.

Sequenced: blood. These receptors were collected from a boy aged 5-17 years in good health.

The table lists this clonotype with a few counts. This rearrangement joins TRBV6-1 to TRBJ2-5; 14 bases map to TRBD2. The germline gives CDR1 MNHNS, CDR2 SASEGT. The CDR3 covers 16 residues. Trimming cost V 10 bases and J 6 bases; bases outside gene matches: 13. CDR3 region: CATGGLAGVGGQTQYF. DNA for the CDR3: TGTGCCACAGGGGGACTAGCGGGAGTGGGCGGCCAGACCCAGTACTTC.

This chain joins TRBV2 and TRBJ2-3, with a tentative D call TRBD1 (6 bases). V was pared by 6 bases and J by 4 bases, with 11 bases between. CDR1 is SNHLY, CDR2 FYNNEI, per germline. The CDR3 is 13 residues long. CDR3 sequence reads: CASRQGAADTQYF. The CDR3 nucleotides read TGTGCCAGCAGACAGGGCGCGGCAGATACGCAGTATTTT.

As regards this clonotype: The junction shows a germline mismatch at one end, possibly a read error. The CDR3 sequence: CASSLSIADTQYF. CDR3 coding DNA: TGTGCCAGTAGTTTATCGATAGCAGATACGCAGTATTTT. This sequence joins TRBV27 and TRBJ2-3, with D uncertain. Germline V lookup: CDR1 MNHEY, CDR2 SMNVEV (reference sequence). The CDR3 length is 13 residues.

This clonotype was seen a few times. The V gene is TRBV27, the J gene TRBJ1-1; D remains ambiguous. Germline V gives CDR1 MNHEY, CDR2 SMNVEV (reference sequence). Trimming removed 4 bases at V and 7 bases at J, with 10 bases between. The CDR3 loop spans 12 amino acids. The DNA for the CDR3 is TGTGCCAGCAGTTCACGACTGGGTGAAGCTTTCTTT. Its translation: CASSSRLGEAFF.